The subject of this entry is one T cell receptor (beta chain). What it binds is not known. TCRdb reanalysed the RT-PCR reads using MiXCR and keeps one entry per CDR3 protein. This table holds 400,000 to 550,000 distinct CDR3 sequences, around 25% found once. The sample originates from a study of response to subunit inactivated influenza vaccine. Study results and caveats: Authors suggested each seasonal influenza vaccination recruits few new T cells.

This specimen was CD4+ T cells sorted from PBMCs, taken roughly 5 days after vaccination. This sequence originates from a man aged 50-59 years who received an inactivated influenza vaccine.

The CDR3 loop is CASSPASISETQYF. CDR3 nucleotides: TGTGCCAGCTCACCGGCATCCATCTCGGAGACCCAGTACTTC. J is TRBJ2-5 and V is TRBV18; D gene uncertain. Per the germline V gene, CDR1 is KGHSH and CDR2 is LQKENI. This CDR3 has 14 amino acids. V was cut by 3 bases and J by 5 bases, with 13 bases left in between.